A single sample gave rise to the 8 T cell receptor beta chains below, sequenced in a study of cytomegalovirus exposure and HLA in healthy donors. The PCR made use of 60 Vbeta and 13 Jbeta primers. Sequencing used immunoSEQ multiplex PCR; TCRdb keeps in-frame clones, though not all of them. The sample has some 120,000 clones; 17% are singletons. Sequencing used PBMCs. The receptors were sampled from a female donor in good health and CMV-seropositive.

This clone was seen a handful of times. The chain has TRBV18 and TRBJ1-2, with TRBD1 matching 9 bases. J was trimmed by 3 bases and V by 5 bases; bases with no gene match: 4. Germline values: CDR1 KGHSH, CDR2 LQKENI. The CDR3 runs to 14 residues. The CDR3 nucleotides read TGTGCCAGCTCAACGGACAGGGGAGACTATGGCTACACCTTC. Its translation: CASSTDRGDYGYTF.

The chain is built from TRBV30 and TRBJ1-1, with TRBD1 as a possible D gene (6 bases). Between the trimmed V and J ends, which lost 2 bases and 6 bases, there was a span of 16 bases. CDR1 is GTSNPN and CDR2 is SVGIG in the germline V gene (reference sequence). The CDR3 runs 14 residues. The CDR3 loop reads CAWSFTGIVAEAFF. CDR3 nucleotides: TGTGCCTGGAGTTTTACAGGGATTGTAGCTGAAGCTTTCTTT.

The sample holds a few counts of this clone. CDR3 nucleotides: TGTGCCAGCAGCTTGGGCGGGGGAGAGACCCAGTACTTC. Translating gives CASSLGGGETQYF. The chain is built from TRBV5-4 and TRBJ2-5, with 7 nucleotides matching TRBD2. The CDR3 runs to 13 residues. V lost 0 bases and J lost 4; bases outside the gene matches: 0. CDR1 is SGHNT and CDR2 is YYREEE in the germline V gene (reference sequence).

This clone has just a few counts. V gene TRBV10-3 combines with J gene TRBJ2-7; 14 bases fit TRBD2. The V segment lost 6 bases and the J segment 3 bases; nucleotides outside the gene matches: 4. In germline, CDR1 is ENHRY, CDR2 SYGVKD. The CDR3 totals 15 residues. CDR3 sequence (DNA): TGTGCCATCAGGACTAGCGGGGGGGATCACTACGAGCAGTACTTC. Its protein product is CAIRTSGGDHYEQYF.

This chain joins TRBV10-1 and TRBJ2-3; TRBD2 agrees at 11 bases. CDR3 length: 16 amino acids. CDR1 and CDR2 from the germline V gene are WNHNN and SYGVQD (reference sequence). Unmatched junction bases numbered 9, after V lost 3 bases and J lost 7 bases. Here the CDR3 DNA reads TGCGCCAGCAGTGACCTAGCGGGGGGCCGAACAAATACGCAGTATTTT. Translated: CASSDLAGGRTNTQYF.

The CDR3 sequence: CASSAGTARGYQETQYF. The CDR3 bases are TGTGCCAGCAGCGCCGGGACCGCGCGGGGATACCAAGAGACCCAGTACTTC. The rearrangement links TRBV7-9 to TRBJ2-5; possibly TRBD2 for D (6 bases). Germline CDR1 SEHNR, CDR2 FQNEAQ (reference sequence). The CDR3 loop spans 17 amino acids. Trimming shortened V by 5 bases and J by 0 bases, and 19 bases separated the two germline ends.

This clone was seen a few times. The rearrangement links TRBV29-1 to TRBJ2-3; 7 nucleotides align to TRBD2. V gave up 3 bases and J gave up 1 base; unmatched junction bases: 4. Germline V gene sequence: CDR1 SQVTM, CDR2 ANQGSEA. CDR3 length: 14 residues. CDR3 amino acids: CSVDGAGRTDTQYF. CDR3 in DNA: TGCAGCGTTGATGGAGCGGGGCGCACAGATACGCAGTATTTT.

The rearrangement joins TRBV28 to TRBJ2-7; no clear D gene. The CDR3 covers 13 residues. Germline CDR1 and CDR2: MDHEN and SYDVKM. Trimming left V 7 bases short and J 6 bases short, with 16 bases between. CDR3 DNA: TGTGCCAGCAACCGGCGGCCGAAAGGCGAGCAGTACTTC. This gives the protein CASNRRPKGEQYF.